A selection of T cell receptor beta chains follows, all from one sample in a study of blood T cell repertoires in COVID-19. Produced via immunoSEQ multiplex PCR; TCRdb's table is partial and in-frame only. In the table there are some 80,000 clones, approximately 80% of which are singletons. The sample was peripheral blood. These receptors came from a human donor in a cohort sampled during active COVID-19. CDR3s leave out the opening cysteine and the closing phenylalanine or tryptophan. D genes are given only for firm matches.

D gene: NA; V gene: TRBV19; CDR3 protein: ASSIRDTAF
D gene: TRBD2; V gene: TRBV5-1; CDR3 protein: ASSLGTSNGELF
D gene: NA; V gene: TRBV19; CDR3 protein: ASSTGTLGSTEAF
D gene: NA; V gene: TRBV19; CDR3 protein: ASSIDVQRFEQF
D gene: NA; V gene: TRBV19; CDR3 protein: ASSLDSGEIQY
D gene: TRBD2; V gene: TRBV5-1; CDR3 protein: ASSLAVSSGDSYEQY
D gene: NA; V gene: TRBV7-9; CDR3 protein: ASSSPMRTEAF
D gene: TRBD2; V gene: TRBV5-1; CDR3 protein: ASSPPGLDMGEQY
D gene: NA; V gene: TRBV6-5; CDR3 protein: ASTGSISYNSPLH
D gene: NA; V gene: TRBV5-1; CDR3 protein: ATAPDSNYGYT
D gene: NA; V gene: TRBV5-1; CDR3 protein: ASSLAPGEYGYT
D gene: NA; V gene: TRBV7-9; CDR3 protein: ASSLARGLSGNTIY
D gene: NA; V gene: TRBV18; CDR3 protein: ASSPPGGAGSYEQY
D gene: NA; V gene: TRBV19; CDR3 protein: ASSIRTRSYNSPLH
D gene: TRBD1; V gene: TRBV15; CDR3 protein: ATSRAGTGGKPQH
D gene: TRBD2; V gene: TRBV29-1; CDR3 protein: SVLRGGTDTQY
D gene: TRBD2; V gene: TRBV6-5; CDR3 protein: ASARLAGGEDTQY
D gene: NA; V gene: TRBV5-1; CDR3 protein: ASSFGGDTEAF
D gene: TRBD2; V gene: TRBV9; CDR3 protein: ASSAARGTKGGETQY
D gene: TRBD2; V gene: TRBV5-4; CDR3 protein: ASSLAGGPVETQY
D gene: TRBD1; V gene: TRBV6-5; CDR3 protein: ASSWTGEQETQY
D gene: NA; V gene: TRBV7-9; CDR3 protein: ASSLVEGTEAF
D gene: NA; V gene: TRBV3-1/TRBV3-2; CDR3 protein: ASTDRGGAEAF
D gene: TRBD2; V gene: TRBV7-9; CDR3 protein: ASTFSSGTSGSSRETQY
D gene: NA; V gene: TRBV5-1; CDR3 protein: ASSLAGSTGANVLT
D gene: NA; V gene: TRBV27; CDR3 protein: ASSLWGATNEKLF
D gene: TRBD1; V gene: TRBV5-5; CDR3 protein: ASTRQGQRNTEAF
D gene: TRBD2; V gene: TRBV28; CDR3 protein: ASSKTSGKTYEQY
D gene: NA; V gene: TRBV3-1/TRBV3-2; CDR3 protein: ASSSGRLAKNIQY
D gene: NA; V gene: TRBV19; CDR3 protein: ASSIKGGDQPQH
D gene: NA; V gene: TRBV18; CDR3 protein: ASSPPSRDLLTGELF